Sequencing of this TCR beta chain was carried out in a study of T cell changes during pregnancy in multiple sclerosis. The data were produced by immunoSEQ multiplex PCR, yet TCRdb's version contains in-frame clones alone and is incomplete. The sample holds roughly 89,000 clones, 80% to 95% seen once. Looked up from germline, CDR1 is SGDLS and CDR2 is YYNGEE. V gave up 4 bases and J gave up 0 bases, with 13 bases separating them. CDR3 size: 15 residues. The input for sequencing was peripheral blood, taken in the first trimester of pregnancy. The receptor's source is a female donor with multiple sclerosis, enrolled in a pregnancy study. The chain links TRBV9 to TRBJ1-2; tentatively, D is TRBD1 (6 bases). This CDR3 reads CASSSRRDTNYGYTF. CDR3 sequence (DNA): TGTGCCAGCAGCTCTCGCCGGGACACTAACTATGGCTACACCTTC.